The 26 T cell receptor beta chains listed next were all sequenced from one sample in a study of CD8 T cells in Susac syndrome. RNA totalling about 0.45 to 1 ug underwent reverse transcription with random hexamers. From the immunoSEQ multiplex PCR reads, TCRdb called clonotypes with MiXCR, one entry per CDR3 protein. The sample yields 160,000 or so distinct CDR3 sequences, roughly 94% seen once. Sequencing used CD4+ T cells from PBMCs. Receptors were obtained from a human donor with multiple sclerosis.

The gene calls are TRBV7-2 and TRBJ2-3; TRBD2 matches at 8 bases. Germline V gene data show CDR1 as SGHTA and CDR2 as FQGNSA. The J segment lost 3 bases and the V segment lost 1 base, leaving 12 bases of the junction unmatched. This CDR3 comprises 18 residues. The CDR3 sequence is CASSLVGSGSHITDTQYF. DNA of the CDR3: TGTGCCAGCAGCTTAGTTGGCAGCGGGAGTCATATAACAGATACGCAGTATTTT.

The V gene is TRBV5-6, the J gene TRBJ2-1; D is tentatively TRBD1 or TRBD2 (7 bases each). This CDR3 has 15 residues. Per germline, CDR1 SGHDT and CDR2 YYEEEE. Trimming took off 4 bases at V and 7 bases at J, with 18 bases between the two ends. The chain's CDR3 is CASSPKTGRGNEQFF. In nucleotides, the CDR3 is TGTGCCAGCAGCCCAAAGACAGGGAGGGGGAATGAGCAGTTCTTC.

This clonotype was detected a few times. The chain joins TRBV7-9 to TRBJ2-1, with 9 bases fitting TRBD2. The CDR3 runs 15 residues. The ends lost 1 base at V and 7 bases at J; junction bases unmatched: 5. CDR1 SEHNR and CDR2 FQNEAQ come from the germline V gene (reference sequence). The CDR3 region is CASSLGGRAGNEQFF. CDR3 nucleotides: TGTGCCAGCAGCTTAGGCGGGAGGGCCGGAAATGAGCAGTTCTTC.

The rearrangement uses TRBV2 and TRBJ1-5; D gene uncertain. Trimming removed 5 bases from V and 0 bases from J, with 14 bases in between. This CDR3 spans 16 amino acids. CDR1 is SNHLY, CDR2 FYNNEI, per germline. CDR3 in amino acids: CASSYYTGISNQPQHF. The CDR3 region has the DNA TGTGCCAGCAGTTACTACACCGGGATTAGCAATCAGCCCCAGCATTTT.

The genes are TRBV27 and TRBJ2-5, with TRBD2 matching over 10 bases. V shed 6 bases, J shed 7 bases, and the junction held 11 bases outside the gene matches. In germline, CDR1 is MNHEY, CDR2 SMNVEV (reference sequence). The CDR3 length is 15 residues. The CDR3 region is CASSSPSSGSGTQYF. CDR3 sequence (DNA): TGTGCCAGCAGCTCGCCGTCTAGCGGGAGTGGGACCCAGTACTTC.

The genes are TRBV30 and TRBJ2-3; possibly TRBD1 or TRBD2 for D (6 bases each). V dropped 5 bases and J dropped 7 bases, with 16 bases sitting between them. The CDR3 spans 13 residues. Germline V gene lookup returns CDR1 GTSNPN and CDR2 SVGIG (reference sequence). Written as DNA, the CDR3 is TGTGCCTGGGGAACGGGGGCGGGAAATACGCAGTATTTT. This codes for CAWGTGAGNTQYF.

The rearrangement uses TRBV5-1 and TRBJ1-1; 7 bases match TRBD1. Germline V gene data show CDR1 as SGHRS and CDR2 as YFSETQ. The CDR3 has 15 residues. With 0 bases clipped from V and 1 base from J, the junction kept 3 bases outside the gene matches. As DNA, the CDR3 is TGCGCCAGCAGCTTGGTGGGACAGACGAACACTGAAGCTTTCTTT. Translation gives CASSLVGQTNTEAFF.

CDR3 loop: CAVGGGGQPQHF. CDR3 coding DNA: TGTGCCGTCGGGGGAGGTGGACAGCCCCAGCATTTT. The J gene is TRBJ1-5, the V gene TRBV2; tentative D call: TRBD1 (5 bases). The CDR3 spans 12 residues. Trimming took 11 bases from V and 7 from J, leaving 15 bases between them. Per germline, CDR1 SNHLY and CDR2 FYNNEI.

The gene calls are TRBV7-2 and TRBJ2-1; 7 nucleotides align to TRBD1. Trimming removed 5 bases from V and 5 bases from J; junction bases left unmatched: 3. The CDR3 is made up of 13 amino acids. Germline V gives CDR1 SGHTA, CDR2 FQGNSA. CDR3 nucleotide sequence: TGTGCCAGCAGCCCCGGACAGGACAATGAGCAGTTCTTC. It specifies CASSPGQDNEQFF.

This rearrangement joins TRBV4-3 to TRBJ1-4; TRBD1 agrees at 8 bases. CDR1 LGHNA and CDR2 YSLEER come from the germline V gene. This CDR3 spans 17 amino acids. With 1 base clipped from V and 8 bases from J, the junction kept 12 bases outside the gene matches. The CDR3 reads CASSQGFSRQGREKLFF. CDR3 coding DNA: TGCGCCAGCAGCCAAGGCTTCTCCAGACAGGGGAGGGAAAAACTGTTTTTT.

The chain combines TRBV13 with TRBJ1-1; D remains unclear. V lost 1 base and J lost 2, with 11 bases in between. This CDR3 comprises 15 residues. CDR1 and CDR2 (germline): PRHDT, FYEKMQ (reference sequence). This CDR3 is CASSLEHSINTEAFF. CDR3 nucleotides: TGTGCCAGCAGCTTAGAGCACAGCATTAACACTGAAGCTTTCTTT. Drawing the rest from reference TRBV13 and TRBJ1-1, the complete variable domain is AAGVIQSPRHLIKEKRETATLKCYPIPRHDTVYWYQQGPGQDPQFLISFYEKMQSDKGSIPDRFSAQQFSDYHSELNMSSLELGDSALYFCASSLEHSINTEAFFGQGTRLTVV.

The chain has TRBV29-1 and TRBJ2-1; 14 bases line up with TRBD2. Trimming removed 3 bases from V and 15 bases from J; junction bases left unmatched: 4. The CDR3 is 12 amino acids. Germline V gene data show CDR1 as SQVTM and CDR2 as ANQGSEA. The CDR3 bases are TGCAGCGTTGAGCCGACTAGCGGGAGGGGGTTCTTC. Translation: CSVEPTSGRGFF.

The chain has TRBV7-3 and TRBJ1-2, with TRBD1 matching 12 bases. The CDR3 is 15 residues long. Germline CDR1 is SGHTA and CDR2 is FQGTGA. V was clipped by 5 bases and J by 5 bases; unmatched bases: 6. CDR3 sequence: CASSPGQGARYGYTF. As DNA, the CDR3 is TGTGCCAGCAGCCCGGGACAGGGGGCACGGTATGGCTACACCTTC.

V and J are TRBV4-1 and TRBJ1-5; D gene uncertain. CDR1 MGHRA and CDR2 YSYEKL come from the germline V gene. Between the trimmed V and J ends, which lost 4 bases and 7 bases, there was a span of 23 bases. This CDR3 has 17 amino acids. As DNA, the CDR3 is TGCGCCAGCAGCCCCGGACCTGGGCAGGAGGTCAAGCAGCCCCAGCATTTT. Translating it yields CASSPGPGQEVKQPQHF.

The rearrangement uses TRBV6-1 and TRBJ2-6, with D possibly being TRBD1 (6 bases). Germline V gives CDR1 MNHNS, CDR2 SASEGT. The V end was cut by 3 bases, the J end by 0 bases, with 15 bases between. The CDR3 is made up of 18 amino acids. This CDR3 is CASSDRGSMNSGANVLTF. The CDR3 bases are TGTGCCAGCAGTGACAGGGGCAGTATGAACTCTGGGGCCAACGTCCTGACTTTC.

The chain joins TRBV5-6 to TRBJ1-5; D uncertain. This CDR3 is built from 14 residues. Trimming took off 5 bases at V and 2 bases at J, with 11 bases between the two ends. The V gene's germline CDR1 is SGHDT and CDR2 YYEEEE. CDR3: CASRNRGGNQPQHF. Written as DNA, the CDR3 is TGTGCCAGCAGAAATCGAGGAGGCAATCAGCCCCAGCATTTT.

V is TRBV7-9 and J is TRBJ1-1, with D maybe TRBD1 (5 bases). The CDR3 runs 14 residues. The V gene lost 2 bases and the J gene lost 6 bases, with 13 bases spanning the gap. CDR1 is SEHNR and CDR2 is FQNEAQ in the germline V gene (reference sequence). The CDR3 spells CASSLRDGTAEAFF. The DNA for the CDR3 is TGTGCCAGCAGCTTACGGGACGGCACCGCTGAAGCTTTCTTT.

Comment on this clonotype: The junction departs from the called germline gene at one end, perhaps through a read error. The V call is TRBV28, the J call TRBJ2-2, with TRBD1 matching over 10 bases. Germline V gene lookup returns CDR1 MDHEN and CDR2 SYDVKM. This CDR3 has 14 amino acids. The CDR3 spells CASSITVGQGGLFF. CDR3 DNA: TGTGCCAGCAGCATTACCGTTGGACAGGGGGGGCTGTTTTTT.

The gene calls are TRBV4-3 and TRBJ2-3, with 10 bases that match TRBD2. Germline V lookup: CDR1 LGHNA, CDR2 YSLEER. This CDR3 is built from 17 residues. V lost 4 bases to trimming and J lost 0 bases; unmatched junction nucleotides: 7. CDR3 protein: CASSLSRTSGSTDTQYF. The CDR3 nucleotides are TGCGCCAGCAGCCTGTCTCGGACTAGCGGAAGCACAGATACGCAGTATTTT.

The rearrangement uses TRBV29-1 and TRBJ1-2, with TRBD1 as a possible D gene (5 bases). The CDR3 runs 10 residues. In germline, CDR1 is SQVTM, CDR2 ANQGSEA. The ends were cut back, 3 bases at V and 8 bases at J, with 7 bases in the middle. The CDR3 reads CSVEGDGYTF. As DNA, the CDR3 is TGCAGCGTTGAGGGGGACGGCTACACCTTC.

This chain links TRBV5-1 with TRBJ2-1, with 10 bases aligning to TRBD2. This CDR3 contains 15 residues. Trimming at V came to 5 bases and at J to 3 bases, leaving 5 bases not matched to a gene. CDR1 is SGHRS and CDR2 is YFSETQ in the germline V gene. CDR3 sequence: CASRLAGEGYNEQFF. CDR3 DNA sequence: TGCGCCAGCAGGCTAGCGGGAGAAGGCTACAATGAGCAGTTCTTC.

The rearrangement links TRBV2 to TRBJ2-2; D is possibly TRBD1 (6 bases). The CDR3 has 13 residues. Deletions cut 7 bases from V and 0 bases from J, with 6 bases between. Germline V gene sequence: CDR1 SNHLY, CDR2 FYNNEI. The CDR3 DNA follows: TGTGCCAGCAACAGGGCGAACACCGGGGAGCTGTTTTTT. This gives the protein CASNRANTGELFF.

The chain links TRBV7-9 to TRBJ2-6; maybe TRBD1 (5 bases). The germline V gene encodes CDR1 SEHNR and CDR2 FQNEAQ (reference sequence). The CDR3 is made up of 16 amino acids. Trimming shortened V by 5 bases and J by 2 bases, and 13 bases separated the two germline ends. Written as DNA, the CDR3 is TGTGCCAGCAGCCGACCCTCCAGGGCTGGGGCCAACGTCCTGACTTTC. Its protein product is CASSRPSRAGANVLTF.

This chain connects TRBV5-1 to TRBJ2-5, with D possibly matching TRBD1 (6 bases). V was cut by 0 bases and J by 5 bases, with 11 bases left in between. Germline CDR1 reads SGHRS; CDR2 reads YFSETQ. This CDR3 contains 14 residues. Here the CDR3 reads CASSLGPRGETQYF. In DNA form, the CDR3 reads TGCGCCAGCAGCTTGGGCCCTAGGGGGGAGACCCAGTACTTC.

The chain is built from TRBV5-4 and TRBJ2-5; D ambiguous. The CDR3 has 11 residues. Trimming pared 1 base from V and 8 bases from J, leaving 6 bases between. Germline V gene sequence: CDR1 SGHNT, CDR2 YYREEE (reference sequence). The CDR3 sequence: CASSLRNTQYF. Here the CDR3 DNA reads TGTGCCAGCAGCTTGCGGAACACCCAGTACTTC.

The V and J genes are TRBV15 and TRBJ1-6, with D possibly matching TRBD1 (5 bases). CDR3 length equals 15 residues. Trimming removed 1 base at V and 7 bases at J, with 11 bases between. CDR1 and CDR2 (germline): LNHNV, YYDKDF (reference sequence). The chain's CDR3 is CATSRGDGVNSPLHF. In nucleotides, the CDR3 is TGTGCCACCAGCAGAGGGGACGGGGTAAATTCACCCCTCCACTTT.